This TCR beta chain is drawn from a study of tumor and adjacent non-tumor tissue in lung cancer. This sample's RNA came from whole unsorted tissue. Between August and November 2014, newly diagnosed, chemotherapy-naive lung cancer patients underwent thoracic surgery in China. The library came from three nested PCR rounds adapted from ARM-PCR protocols. TCRdb reprocessed the multiplex PCR reads via MiXCR and lists one record per CDR3 protein. Of around 210,000 distinct CDR3 sequences listed, roughly 70% were seen once; the top ten hold less than 25%. Overall study findings and caveats: In normal lung, the top 100 clones were significantly more dominant than in tumor. Tumor tissue had significantly higher TCR diversity than normal lung.

The length of the CDR3 is 11 residues. CDR1 and CDR2 from the germline V gene are MDHEN and SYDVKM. In regard to this clonotype: The antigen is unknown. A read error may account for a junction end that differs from germline.

The receptor's source is a man aged 60 to 75 with non-small cell lung cancer. The V gene is TRBV28, the J gene TRBJ1-5; D is unresolved. The sequenced material came from lung tumor tissue. The CDR3, as DNA: TGTGTCAGCAGATCCACGAGGCCCCAGCATTTT. Amino acid sequence: CVSRSTRPQHF.